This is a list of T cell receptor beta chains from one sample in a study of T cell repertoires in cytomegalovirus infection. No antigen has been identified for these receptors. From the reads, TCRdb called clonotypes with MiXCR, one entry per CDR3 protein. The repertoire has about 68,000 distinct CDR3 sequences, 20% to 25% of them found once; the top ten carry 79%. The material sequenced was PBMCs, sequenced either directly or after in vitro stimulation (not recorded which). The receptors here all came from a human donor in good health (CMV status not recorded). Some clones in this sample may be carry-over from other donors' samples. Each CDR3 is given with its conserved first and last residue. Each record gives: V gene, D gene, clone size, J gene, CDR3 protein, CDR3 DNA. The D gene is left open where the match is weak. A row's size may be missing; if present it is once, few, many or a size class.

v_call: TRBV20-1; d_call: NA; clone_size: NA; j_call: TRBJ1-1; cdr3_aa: CSARDGTKGAFF; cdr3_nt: TGCAGTGCTAGAGATGGGACAAAAGGGGCTTTCTTT
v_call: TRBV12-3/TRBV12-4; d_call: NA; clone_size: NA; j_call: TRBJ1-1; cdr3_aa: CASGVRRWTEAFF; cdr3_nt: TGTGCCAGCGGGGTGCGACGATGGACTGAAGCTTTCTTT
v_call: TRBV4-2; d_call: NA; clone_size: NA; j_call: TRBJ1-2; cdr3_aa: CASSQDLGADYGYTF; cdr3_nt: TGTGCCAGCAGCCAAGATCTCGGAGCAGACTATGGCTACACCTTC
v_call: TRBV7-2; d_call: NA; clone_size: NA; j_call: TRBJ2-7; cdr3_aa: CASSLRRGPDEQYF; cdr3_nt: TGTGCCAGCAGCTTAAGACGGGGACCGGACGAGCAGTACTTC
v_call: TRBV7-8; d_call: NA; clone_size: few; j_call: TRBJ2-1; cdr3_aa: CASSLTGPFGEQFF; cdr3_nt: TGTGCCAGCAGCTTGACCGGCCCTTTCGGTGAGCAGTTCTTC
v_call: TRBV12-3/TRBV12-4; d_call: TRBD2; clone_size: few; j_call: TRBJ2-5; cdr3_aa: CASSFGRLAGPKETQYF; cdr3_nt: TGTGCCAGCAGTTTCGGGAGACTAGCGGGCCCTAAAGAGACCCAGTACTTC
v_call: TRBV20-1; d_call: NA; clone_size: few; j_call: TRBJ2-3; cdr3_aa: CSARGKRERVLGRFTDTQYF; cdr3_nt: TGCAGTGCTAGAGGAAAGAGGGAAAGAGTCTTAGGGCGGTTTACAGATACGCAGTATTTT
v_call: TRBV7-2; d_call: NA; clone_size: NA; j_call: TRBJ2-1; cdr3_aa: CASSREVGVVNEQFF; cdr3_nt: TGTGCCAGCAGCCGTGAGGTGGGAGTTGTCAATGAGCAGTTCTTC
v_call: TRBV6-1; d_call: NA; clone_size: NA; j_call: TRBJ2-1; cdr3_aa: CASSDVSGTSYNEQFF; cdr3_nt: TGTGCCAGCAGTGATGTGAGTGGAACCTCCTACAATGAGCAGTTCTTC
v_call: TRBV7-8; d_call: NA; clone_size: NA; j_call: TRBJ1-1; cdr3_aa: CASSILDRNTEASF; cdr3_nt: TGTGCCAGCAGCATACTAGACAGGAACACTGAAGCTTCCTTT
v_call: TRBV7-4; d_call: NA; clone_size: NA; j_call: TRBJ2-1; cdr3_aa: CASSRHYNEQFF; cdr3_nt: TGTGCCAGCAGCCGCCACTACAATGAGCAGTTCTTC
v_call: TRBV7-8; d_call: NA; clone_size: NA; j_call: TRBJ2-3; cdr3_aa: CASSLNSGVSTDTQYF; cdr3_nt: TGTGCCAGCAGCTTAAACAGCGGAGTTAGCACAGATACGCAGTATTTT
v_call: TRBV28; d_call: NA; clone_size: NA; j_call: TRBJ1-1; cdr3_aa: CASSLLRDGAFF; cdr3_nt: TGTGCCAGCAGTTTATTACGGGACGGGGCTTTCTTT
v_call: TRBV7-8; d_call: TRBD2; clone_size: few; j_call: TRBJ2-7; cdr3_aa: CASTSGLAGVEQYF; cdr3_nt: TGTGCCAGCACCTCCGGACTAGCGGGAGTCGAGCAGTACTTC
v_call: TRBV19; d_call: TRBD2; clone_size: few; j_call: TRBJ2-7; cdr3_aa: CASSLQASGPYEQYF; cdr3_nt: TGTGCCAGTAGTCTACAAGCTAGCGGCCCCTACGAGCAGTACTTC
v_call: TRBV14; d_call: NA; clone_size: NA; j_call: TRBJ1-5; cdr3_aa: CASSQDSVQPQHF; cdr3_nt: TGTGCCAGCAGCCAAGATTCGGTTCAGCCCCAGCATTTT